The rows below give T cell receptor beta chains drawn from one sample of a study of CXCR3-negative and CXCR3-positive naive CD8 T cells. TCRdb re-called the 5' RACE reads and shows each CDR3 protein once, DNA omitted. In all, the sample yields some 130,000 distinct CDR3 sequences. Sequenced material: naive CXCR3- CD8+ T cells from blood. These TCRs come from a human donor in good health. Some clones in this sample may be carry-over from other donors' samples. Each CDR3 is given with its conserved first and last residue.

j_call v_call cdr3_aa
TRBJ2-2 TRBV9 CASSAAAAGNTGELFF
TRBJ2-1 TRBV5-1 CASSLAAGTYNEQFF
TRBJ2-1 TRBV6-1 CASSTGTEAYNEQFF
TRBJ1-5 TRBV27 CASSLFDRYSNQPQHF
TRBJ2-1 TRBV7-2 CASSLSGGALRLEQFF
TRBJ2-1 TRBV24-1 CATSDWGPTAPNEQFF
TRBJ2-1 TRBV4-2 CASSPGTYNEQFF
TRBJ1-1 TRBV5-5 CASSLAPRDTEAFF
TRBJ2-1 TRBV5-4 CASSLVSGDNEQFF
TRBJ2-7 TRBV5-1 CASSSWTSGYEQYF
TRBJ2-5 TRBV28 CASSSLTGGSQETQYF
TRBJ1-2 TRBV6-5 CASSYSSSDYGYTF
TRBJ2-7 TRBV12-3/TRBV12-4 CASGTGYSYEQYF
TRBJ2-7 TRBV25-1 CASSDRRNYEQYF
TRBJ2-2 TRBV5-5 CASSFDTGELFF
TRBJ2-1 TRBV11-2 CASSFAGKDGAQFF
TRBJ2-4 TRBV21-1 CASSKEARKTGRAKNIQYF
TRBJ2-6 TRBV7-3 CASPRGPVKATGANVLTF
TRBJ1-5 TRBV9 CASSPGGAANQPQHF
TRBJ2-7 TRBV7-9 CASSLAPGQESLYEQYF
TRBJ2-2 TRBV9 CASSVELNTGELFF
TRBJ2-3 TRBV29-1 CSVGGGDLTDTQYF
TRBJ1-2 TRBV4-1 CASSQVEVNYGYTF
TRBJ2-1 TRBV9 CASSPGWPGNEQFF
TRBJ2-1 TRBV7-9 CASSTLVGSYNEQFF
TRBJ2-5 TRBV7-3 CASSLSGQGAVGETQYF
TRBJ2-7 TRBV29-1 CSVEGTGGEQYF
TRBJ2-7 TRBV29-1 CSVEGDNSYEQYF
TRBJ1-2 TRBV7-9 CASSSLGAGANYGYTF
TRBJ1-2 TRBV19 CASRADQGLLRYAYGYTF
TRBJ1-1 TRBV7-9 CASSSTVENTEAFF
TRBJ2-2 TRBV29-1 CSVGEGTGELFF
TRBJ1-3 TRBV7-9 CASSSGPEQGNTIYF
TRBJ2-1 TRBV6-2/TRBV6-3 CASSYSRESSYNEQFF
TRBJ2-3 TRBV4-1 CASSHSPGTGSRDTQYF